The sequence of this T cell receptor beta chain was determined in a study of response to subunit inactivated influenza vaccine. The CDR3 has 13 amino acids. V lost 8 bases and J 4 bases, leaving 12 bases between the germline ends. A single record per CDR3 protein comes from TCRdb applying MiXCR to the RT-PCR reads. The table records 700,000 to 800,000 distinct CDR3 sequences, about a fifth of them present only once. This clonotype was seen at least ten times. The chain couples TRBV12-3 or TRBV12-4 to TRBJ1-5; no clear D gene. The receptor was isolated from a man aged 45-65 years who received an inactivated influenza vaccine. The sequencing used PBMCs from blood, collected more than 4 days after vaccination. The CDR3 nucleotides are TGTGCCAGCTCGACGGACTCGAATCAGCCCCAGCATTTT. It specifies CASSTDSNQPQHF.